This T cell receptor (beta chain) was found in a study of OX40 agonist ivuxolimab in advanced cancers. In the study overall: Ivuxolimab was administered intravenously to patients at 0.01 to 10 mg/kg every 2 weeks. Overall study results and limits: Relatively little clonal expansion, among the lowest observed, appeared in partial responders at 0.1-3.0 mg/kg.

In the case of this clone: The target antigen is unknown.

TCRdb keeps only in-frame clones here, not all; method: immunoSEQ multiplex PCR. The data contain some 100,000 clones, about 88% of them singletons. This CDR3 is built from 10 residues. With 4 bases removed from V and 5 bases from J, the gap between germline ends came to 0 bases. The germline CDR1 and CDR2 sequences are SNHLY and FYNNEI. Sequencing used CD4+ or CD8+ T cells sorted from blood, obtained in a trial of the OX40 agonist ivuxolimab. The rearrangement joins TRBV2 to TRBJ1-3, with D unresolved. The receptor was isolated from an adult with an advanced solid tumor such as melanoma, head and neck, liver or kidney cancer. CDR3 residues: CASSGNTIYF. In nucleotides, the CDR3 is TGTGCCAGCAGTGGAAACACCATATATTTT.